This TCR beta chain derives from a study of blood T cells in healthy people across ages. Using a J-beta primer mix together with a sample-barcoded 5' primer, a second PCR was run for 7 to 11 cycles. A single record per CDR3 protein comes from TCRdb applying MiXCR to the 5' RACE reads. The table records 600,000 to 900,000 distinct CDR3 sequences, about a quarter of them present only once. The ends lost 4 bases at V and 7 bases at J; junction bases unmatched: 6. Looked up from germline, CDR1 is LGHDT and CDR2 is YNNKEL (reference sequence). This CDR3 has 16 residues. Overall study results and limits: Older age went with lower TCR beta diversity per million T cells, in a roughly linear way. The study lacked donor CMV status, which possibly confounded expanded clonotype changes.

To note about this clonotype: The antigen remains unidentified.

The same sample was also studied in work on T cells of mothers and their children.

The chain joins TRBV3-1 to TRBJ2-1, with 14 bases fitting TRBD2. Material for sequencing was blood. The receptor's source is a boy aged 5 to 17 in good health. The CDR3 DNA reads as TGTGCCAGCAGCCCTAGACTAGCGGGGGGGCGAAATGAGCAGTTCTTC. Translating it yields CASSPRLAGGRNEQFF.